The sequence of this T cell receptor (beta chain) was determined in a study of cytomegalovirus exposure and HLA in healthy donors. Study findings and constraints: Most TCRs appeared rarely, but some public TCRs recurred in many donors.

A note on this clone: The antigen is not known.

The protocol was immunoSEQ multiplex PCR, while the TCRdb copy is restricted to in-frame clones and leaves out a portion. This sample has around 190,000 clones; about 89% occur once, and the top ten carry about 7.2%. Per the germline V gene, CDR1 is SEHNR and CDR2 is FQNEAQ (reference sequence). CDR3 length: 10 amino acids. V was cut by 3 bases and J by 8 bases, with 3 bases left in between. The V and J genes are TRBV7-9 and TRBJ2-3, with D unresolved. Sequencing was performed on PBMCs. The TCR originated in a man aged 25 to 40 in good health and CMV-seropositive. CDR3 protein: CASSLVTQYF. CDR3 coding DNA: TGTGCCAGCAGCTTGGTTACGCAGTATTTT. The full variable domain, in which reference TRBV7-9 and TRBJ2-3 provide the parts outside the CDR3, is DTGVSQNPRHKITKRGQNVTFRCDPISEHNRLYWYRQTLGQGPEFLTYFQNEAQLEKSRLLSDRFSAERPKGSFSTLEIQRTEQGDSAMYLCASSLVTQYFGPGTRLTVL.